A selection of T cell receptor beta chains follows, all from one sample in a study of T-cell memory formation after mild COVID-19. TCRdb itself ran the 5' RACE reads through MiXCR, one entry per CDR3 protein. The sample includes under 300,000 distinct CDR3 sequences, approximately 9% of them seen just once. The sequencing input was PBMCs or a T cell subset sorted from them (not recorded which). The receptors shown here come from a man aged 18 to 35 who had mild COVID-19 (a few samples of this study predate the infection). Cell type and time point are not known. Both conserved end residues are part of each CDR3. The D gene is left open where the match is weak. Clone size is given for some rows only: seen once, a few or many times, or a class if the clone is expanded.

clone_size	d_call	v_call	j_call	cdr3_nt	cdr3_aa
many	TRBD1	TRBV4-3	TRBJ2-1	TGCGCCAGCAGCCAAGAGGACAGGGGATCCTACAATGAGCAGTTCTTC	CASSQEDRGSYNEQFF
-	-	TRBV7-9	TRBJ1-2	TGTGCCAGCAGCTTTGCCAGGGGTGATGGCTACACCTTC	CASSFARGDGYTF
few	-	TRBV19	TRBJ2-7	TGTGCCAGTAGTATGGGCAGCCTAGACGAGCAGTACTTC	CASSMGSLDEQYF
-	-	TRBV20-1	TRBJ2-1	TGCAGTGCTAGAGATGCCTTCACAGGCTACAATGAGCAGTTCTTC	CSARDAFTGYNEQFF
-	-	TRBV15	TRBJ1-2	TGTGCCACCAGCAGACTGGGTCTTGGCTACACCTTC	CATSRLGLGYTF
-	-	TRBV9	TRBJ1-2	TGTGCCAGCAGCGTAGCTGCAGGGGACGTCTATGGCTACACCTTC	CASSVAAGDVYGYTF
few	TRBD2	TRBV4-3	TRBJ2-3	TGCGCCAGCAGCCAGGAACTAGCGGGGGCTAGCACAGATACGCAGTATTTT	CASSQELAGASTDTQYF
-	-	TRBV21-1	TRBJ2-7	TGTGCCAGCCTGACCCAGGGGGCCCCCTACGAGCAGTACTTC	CASLTQGAPYEQYF
-	-	TRBV11-2	TRBJ2-3	TGTGCCAGCAGCTTAGATTTGGGGGAAGGGCTCGACAAAGGTCAGACATCCACAGATACGCAGTATTTT	CASSLDLGEGLDKGQTSTDTQYF
few	-	TRBV12-3/TRBV12-4	TRBJ1-1	TGTGCCAGCAGCAAGGTGGGGATTGAAGCTTTCTTT	CASSKVGIEAFF
few	TRBD2	TRBV15	TRBJ2-1	TGTGCCACCACCGAGCGGGGAACCTCCTACAATGAGCAGTTCTTC	CATTERGTSYNEQFF
many	TRBD1	TRBV7-2	TRBJ2-5	TGTGCCAGCAGCCCGTCCCGGACAGGTCCAGGGACCCAGTACTTC	CASSPSRTGPGTQYF
-	-	TRBV6-2/TRBV6-3	TRBJ2-7	TGTGCCAGCAGTTACAACGACTGGGAGCAGTACTTC	CASSYNDWEQYF
-	-	TRBV6-2/TRBV6-3	TRBJ2-3	TGTGCCAGCAGCCGCCGGCCACCGAGGGAAGGTACGCAGTATTTT	CASSRRPPREGTQYF
many	-	TRBV12-3/TRBV12-4	TRBJ2-4	TGTGCCAGCAGCCGCTCGGGGTCGGTGAACATTCAGTACTTC	CASSRSGSVNIQYF
-	TRBD2	TRBV27	TRBJ2-1	TGTGCCAGCAGTTCGCTTCTAGCGGGAAGCTCCTACAATGAGCAGTTCTTC	CASSSLLAGSSYNEQFF
-	-	TRBV5-1	TRBJ1-4	TGCGCCAGCAGCCGGGATGCCAATGAAAAACTGTTTTTT	CASSRDANEKLFF
few	TRBD1	TRBV20-1	TRBJ1-6	TGCAGTGCTTCCATCGACAGGGGGTATAATTCACCCCTCCACTTT	CSASIDRGYNSPLHF
few	-	TRBV20-1	TRBJ1-4	TGCAGTGCTAGAGTCCGGACGGCCGAAAAACTGTTTTTT	CSARVRTAEKLFF
-	TRBD1	TRBV12-3/TRBV12-4	TRBJ2-7	TGTGCCAGCAGTCCAGCCGGGACAGGGTTTCTCTACGAGCAGTACTTC	CASSPAGTGFLYEQYF
-	-	TRBV5-1	TRBJ1-1	TGCGCCAGCAGCTTTCTACCAGTGGAAGTTGAAGCTTTATTT	CASSFLPVEVEALF
many	-	TRBV7-2	TRBJ1-1	TGTGCCAGCAGCCAAGGACTGATCAAGAACACTGAAGCTTTCTTT	CASSQGLIKNTEAFF
-	-	TRBV29-1	TRBJ1-5	TGCAGCCCCTCGGGGGTAATAGGTGATCAGCCCCAGCATTTT	CSPSGVIGDQPQHF
few	TRBD1	TRBV4-1	TRBJ2-5	TGCGCCAGCAGCCGTAAACCGGGACAGGGAGAGACCCAGTACTTC	CASSRKPGQGETQYF
-	-	TRBV20-1	TRBJ1-4	TGCAGTGCTTCGAGGGCGGAAAAACTGTTTTTT	CSASRAEKLFF
-	TRBD2	TRBV7-9	TRBJ2-7	TGTGCCAGCAGCCCCGCCTCTAGCGGGGAGCAGTACTTC	CASSPASSGEQYF
-	TRBD1	TRBV4-1	TRBJ1-2	TGCGCCAGCAGCCAAGATGGGACAGGGAGATCGCGGGGCTACACCTTC	CASSQDGTGRSRGYTF